The 25 T cell receptor beta chains reported below all come from one sample, sequenced in a study of PD-L1 blockade in urothelial cancer. TCRdb's copy holds only in-frame clones and misses some; the assay was immunoSEQ multiplex PCR. The table has about 100,000 clones, approximately 90% seen once. The source was PBMCs, collected around atezolizumab (anti-PD-L1) treatment. These receptors all stem from an elderly woman with urothelial cancer.

The chain links TRBV29-1 to TRBJ1-2, with 8 bases lining up with TRBD1. The V segment lost 6 bases and the J segment 6 bases; nucleotides outside the gene matches: 3. CDR3 length equals 11 residues. Germline-derived CDR1 and CDR2 are SQVTM and ANQGSEA. CDR3 in amino acids: CSVEDRDGYTF. Written as DNA, the CDR3 is TGCAGCGTAGAGGACAGGGATGGCTACACCTTC.

The J gene is TRBJ2-1, the V gene TRBV27, with 7 bases lining up with TRBD2. The CDR3 runs to 16 residues. Germline-derived CDR1 and CDR2 are MNHEY and SMNVEV (reference sequence). Unmatched junction bases numbered 10, after V lost 6 bases and J lost 2 bases. CDR3 loop: CASSLAGVGTYNEQFF. For the CDR3, the DNA is TGTGCCAGCAGCCTCGCGGGAGTAGGGACCTACAATGAGCAGTTCTTC.

This chain joins TRBV25-1 and TRBJ2-7; D gene unclear. V dropped 1 base and J dropped 7 bases, with 8 bases sitting between them. The CDR3 has 12 residues. Germline loops: CDR1 MGHDK, CDR2 SYGVNS. The CDR3 loop reads CASSELFREQYF. In nucleotides, the CDR3 is TGTGCCAGCAGTGAATTGTTCCGGGAGCAGTACTTC.

The chain has TRBV29-1 and TRBJ1-1; D might be TRBD1 (5 bases). Germline-derived CDR1 and CDR2 are SQVTM and ANQGSEA. The germline V and J ends were trimmed by 3 bases and 3 bases, with 11 bases remaining between them. CDR3 length equals 13 residues. The CDR3 protein is CSVEKGRDTEAFF. The DNA of the CDR3 is TGCAGCGTTGAGAAGGGGAGGGACACTGAAGCTTTCTTT.

The chain links TRBV5-1 to TRBJ2-7, with 12 bases lining up with TRBD2. Losses at the gene ends were 0 bases for V and 4 bases for J; bases not matched to a gene: 5. This CDR3 region has 16 residues. Germline V gene data show CDR1 as SGHRS and CDR2 as YFSETQ. DNA of the CDR3: TGCGCCAGCAGCTTGGCCCCGACTAGCGGGAGTTACGAGCAGTACTTC. This sequence encodes CASSLAPTSGSYEQYF.

This clone came up once. Here the CDR3 DNA reads TGTGCCAGCAGCTTAGATCGGAGAGAGCAGTACTTC. Amino acids: CASSLDRREQYF. The chain combines TRBV11-3 with TRBJ2-7; D is uncertain. Looked up from germline, CDR1 is SGHNT and CDR2 is YENEEA. This CDR3 has 12 amino acids. V lost 0 bases and J 7 bases, leaving 7 bases between the germline ends.

CDR3 in amino acids: CASSSTGAQETQYF. CDR3 bases: TGTGCCAGCAGCTCGACAGGGGCCCAAGAGACCCAGTACTTC. The rearrangement uses TRBV5-4 and TRBJ2-5; 8 bases align to TRBD1. J lost 1 base, V lost 3 bases, and 2 bases had no gene match. Per germline, CDR1 SGHNT and CDR2 YYREEE (reference sequence). The CDR3 has 14 residues.

The CDR3 sequence is CASSLGLAGDNEQFF. The CDR3 DNA is TGTGCCAGCAGCTTAGGCCTAGCGGGAGACAATGAGCAGTTCTTC. The rearrangement links TRBV11-1 to TRBJ2-1; 10 bases line up with TRBD2. V shed 1 base, J shed 5 bases, and the junction held 2 bases outside the gene matches. Germline CDR1 reads SGHAT; CDR2 reads FQDESV (reference sequence). This CDR3 spans 15 amino acids. Full variable domain (remainder filled in from reference TRBV11-1 and TRBJ2-1): EAEVAQSPRYKITEKSQAVAFWCDPISGHATLYWYRQILGQGPELLVQFQDESVVDDSQLPKDRFSAERLKGVDSTLKIQPAELGDSAMYLCASSLGLAGDNEQFFGPGTRLTVL.

The rearrangement links TRBV19 to TRBJ1-1; 8 bases align to TRBD1. Germline V lookup: CDR1 LNHDA, CDR2 SQIVND (reference sequence). This CDR3 is 16 amino acids long. Trimming at V came to 5 bases and at J to 4 bases, leaving 12 bases not matched to a gene. The CDR3 sequence is CASSPWTGRSSTEAFF. CDR3 DNA: TGTGCCAGTAGTCCCTGGACAGGGCGGTCGAGCACTGAAGCTTTCTTT.

The chain joins TRBV5-1 to TRBJ1-3; D perhaps matches TRBD1 (6 bases). Trimming pared 4 bases from V and 4 bases from J, leaving 15 bases between. Germline V gives CDR1 SGHRS, CDR2 YFSETQ. The CDR3 extends over 15 amino acids. CDR3 in DNA: TGCGCCAGCAGCCGGGATTCAGGGGTCGGAAACACCATATATTTT. Its protein product is CASSRDSGVGNTIYF.

V and J are TRBV6-6 and TRBJ1-5; TRBD1 might be the D (6 bases). The CDR3 is 13 residues long. Trimming cost V 6 bases and J 5 bases, with 11 bases left between them. Germline CDR1 reads MNHNY; CDR2 reads SVGAGI (reference sequence). CDR3 sequence reads: CASSPDSYQPQHF. The CDR3 nucleotides are TGTGCCAGCAGCCCGGACAGCTATCAGCCCCAGCATTTT.

The chain employs TRBV19 and TRBJ2-1; the D gene is possibly TRBD2 (5 bases). The CDR3 length is 15 residues. Germline V CDR1 and CDR2: LNHDA, SQIVND (reference sequence). The ends were cut back, 2 bases at V and 0 bases at J, with 8 bases in the middle. The CDR3 DNA reads TGTGCCAGTAGTATAACGGGGAGCTCCTACAATGAGCAGTTCTTC. Protein: CASSITGSSYNEQFF.

In this sample, this clone turned up a few times. The chain uses TRBV6-6 and TRBJ1-2, with 11 bases identical to TRBD1. The CDR3 loop spans 13 amino acids. V lost 6 bases and J lost 4; bases outside the gene matches: 1. CDR1 and CDR2 (germline): MNHNY, SVGAGI (reference sequence). The CDR3 spells CASRGTGGYGYTF. The CDR3 region has the DNA TGTGCCAGCAGAGGGACAGGGGGCTATGGCTACACCTTC.

The rearrangement links TRBV5-4 to TRBJ2-3, with D possibly matching TRBD1 (6 bases). Per the germline V gene, CDR1 is SGHNT and CDR2 is YYREEE (reference sequence). The length of the CDR3 is 13 residues. The V end was cut by 10 bases, the J end by 0 bases, with 12 bases between. CDR3 nucleotide sequence: TGTGCCCCAGGGGTCATTAGCACAGATACGCAGTATTTT. This encodes CAPGVISTDTQYF. Full variable domain (missing parts from reference TRBV5-4 and TRBJ2-3): ETGVTQSPTHLIKTRGQQVTLRCSSQSGHNTVSWYQQALGQGPQFIFQYYREEENGRGNFPPRFSGLQFPNYSSELNVNALELDDSALYLCAPGVISTDTQYFGPGTRLTVL.

The chain links TRBV7-2 to TRBJ2-7; maybe TRBD1 (5 bases). V was pared by 5 bases and J by 3 bases, with 20 bases between. This CDR3 spans 16 amino acids. Germline-derived CDR1 and CDR2 are SGHTA and FQGNSA. Here the CDR3 DNA reads TGTGCCAGCAGCGCCCCGCGAAGGCAGGGTGTCTACGAGCAGTACTTC. Its protein is CASSAPRRQGVYEQYF.

This sequence joins TRBV25-1 and TRBJ2-7; possibly TRBD1 for D (7 bases). This CDR3 comprises 13 residues. CDR1 and CDR2 from the germline V gene are MGHDK and SYGVNS. The ends were cut back, 7 bases at V and 3 bases at J, with 13 bases in the middle. This CDR3 reads CASNSGQDYEQYF. Written as DNA, the CDR3 is TGTGCCAGCAATAGCGGACAGGACTACGAGCAGTACTTC.

CDR3 in amino acids: CASSLGTGGVEQFF. The CDR3 bases are TGTGCCAGCAGCTTAGGGACAGGGGGTGTTGAGCAGTTCTTC. The V and J genes are TRBV5-4 and TRBJ2-1; 11 nucleotides agree with TRBD1. J gave up 9 bases and V 2 bases, and 4 bases lay outside the gene matches. In germline, CDR1 is SGHNT, CDR2 YYREEE (reference sequence). This CDR3 contains 14 residues.

The chain carries TRBV19 and TRBJ2-2; 7 nucleotides line up with TRBD1. This CDR3 region has 17 residues. The germline V gene has CDR1 LNHDA and CDR2 SQIVND (reference sequence). The ends lost 1 base at V and 1 base at J; junction bases unmatched: 6. In DNA, the CDR3 is TGTGCCAGTAGTATAGGGACAGGAGAGCGGAACACCGGGGAGCTGTTTTTT. This encodes CASSIGTGERNTGELFF.

V is TRBV6-1 and J is TRBJ2-1; D is perhaps TRBD2 (6 bases). V lost 0 bases and J 2 bases, leaving 8 bases between the germline ends. Germline V gene lookup returns CDR1 MNHNS and CDR2 SASEGT. This CDR3 contains 15 residues. CDR3 nucleotide sequence: TGTGCCAGCAGTGAAGCGAGCGGGCCCTACAATGAGCAGTTCTTC. Translated: CASSEASGPYNEQFF.

The rearrangement uses TRBV27 and TRBJ1-1, with TRBD1 matching over 8 bases. Looked up from germline, CDR1 is MNHEY and CDR2 is SMNVEV (reference sequence). Germline trimming cut 5 bases from V and 1 base from J; bases unmatched to any gene: 9. This CDR3 region has 16 residues. The CDR3 DNA reads TGTGCCAGCAGTCGGGGGACAGGACTGCGGAACACTGAAGCTTTCTTT. It specifies CASSRGTGLRNTEAFF.

The chain is built from TRBV5-1 and TRBJ1-1; possible D gene TRBD1, 6 bases. The ends were cut back, 4 bases at V and 0 bases at J, with 13 bases in the middle. CDR1 SGHRS and CDR2 YFSETQ come from the germline V gene. This CDR3 has 15 residues. CDR3 bases: TGCGCCAGCAGCGGGGGGGCAGTGATGAACACTGAAGCTTTCTTT. Translation: CASSGGAVMNTEAFF.

The chain combines TRBV5-1 with TRBJ2-7; 13 nucleotides align to TRBD2. Germline assignment: CDR1 SGHRS and CDR2 YFSETQ. V trimming: 4 bases; J trimming: 2 bases; junction bases outside the gene matches: 3. The CDR3 consists of 15 residues. The CDR3 reads CASSKGTSGTYEQYF. In DNA, the CDR3 is TGCGCCAGCAGCAAGGGGACTAGCGGGACCTACGAGCAGTACTTC.

The chain employs TRBV4-2 and TRBJ2-7; TRBD2 agrees at 9 bases. Germline V gene lookup returns CDR1 LGHNA and CDR2 YNFKEQ. The CDR3 sequence is 15 residues long. Trimming took 4 bases from V and 0 from J; bases not matched to a gene: 4. The CDR3 DNA sequence: TGTGCCAGCAGCCCCCGGACTAGCGCCTCCTACGAGCAGTACTTC. This sequence encodes CASSPRTSASYEQYF.

This rearrangement joins TRBV6-5 to TRBJ1-1; no clear D. This CDR3 comprises 15 residues. Germline assignment: CDR1 MNHEY and CDR2 SVGAGI. V gave up 2 bases and J gave up 2 bases, with 12 bases separating them. CDR3 DNA: TGTGCCAGCAGTTACCTCGGGGTAGGAAACACTGAAGCTTTCTTT. Protein product: CASSYLGVGNTEAFF.

This clone came up once. This chain uses TRBV5-4 with TRBJ1-1; D gene uncertain. V lost 0 bases and J 1 base, leaving 4 bases between the germline ends. This CDR3 has 13 residues. Germline V gene lookup returns CDR1 SGHNT and CDR2 YYREEE (reference sequence). In DNA form, the CDR3 reads TGTGCCAGCAGCTTGGCCGGGAACACTGAAGCTTTCTTT. This sequence encodes CASSLAGNTEAFF.